The next 13 T cell receptor beta chains were all read from a single sample in a study of blood T cells in healthy people across ages. PCR was performed a second time for about 7 to 11 cycles using a sample-barcoded 5' primer and a J-beta primer mix. TCRdb analysed the 5' RACE reads with MiXCR anew, one entry per CDR3 protein. The sample holds about 1.4 million distinct CDR3 sequences; 59% are singletons and the top ten take roughly 7%. Sequencing was done on a sample of blood. The source of these receptors is a man aged 18 to 29 in good health.

V gene TRBV20-1 combines with J gene TRBJ2-5, with 8 bases matching TRBD1. V dropped 2 bases and J dropped 2; count of bases not matched to a gene: 10. CDR3 length: 16 amino acids. From germline, CDR1 is DFQATT and CDR2 SNEGSKA (reference sequence). The CDR3 DNA sequence: TGCAGTGCTAGAACTCCTCCGGGACAGGTACAAGAGACCCAGTACTTC. This codes for CSARTPPGQVQETQYF.

The chain employs TRBV4-3 and TRBJ1-2, with 7 bases aligning to TRBD1. Germline V gene sequence: CDR1 LGHNA, CDR2 YSLEER. Trimming cost V 0 bases and J 6 bases; bases outside gene matches: 7. CDR3 length: 15 residues. DNA for the CDR3: TGCGCCAGCAGCCAAGACAGGGGGAGTTGGGATGGCTACACCTTC. Translation gives CASSQDRGSWDGYTF.

V is TRBV6-1 and J is TRBJ2-7; 7 bases agree with TRBD1. The V gene's germline CDR1 is MNHNS and CDR2 SASEGT. The trim removed 10 bases at V and 3 bases at J, leaving 9 bases unmatched. The CDR3 is 13 amino acids. The CDR3 is CATRDREIYEQYF. The CDR3 region has the DNA TGTGCCACGAGAGACAGGGAAATCTACGAGCAGTACTTC.

The CDR3: CASSLPGGPLGGEQFF. DNA for the CDR3: TGTGCCAGCAGCCTACCCGGGGGACCACTGGGCGGTGAGCAGTTCTTC. The genes are TRBV3-1 and TRBJ2-1; the D gene is possibly TRBD2 (6 bases). Germline loops: CDR1 LGHDT, CDR2 YNNKEL (reference sequence). The CDR3 has 16 amino acids. V lost 4 bases and J lost 9, with 22 bases in between.

This clonotype showed up just a few times. The rearrangement uses TRBV6-5 and TRBJ1-1; weak D call: TRBD1 (5 bases). Trimming stripped 2 bases from V and 0 bases from J, with 7 bases between. Per germline, CDR1 MNHEY and CDR2 SVGAGI. This CDR3 is 14 amino acids long. The DNA for the CDR3 is TGTGCCAGCAGTTACGGGGGGATGAACACTGAAGCTTTCTTT. Amino acid sequence: CASSYGGMNTEAFF.

The rearrangement uses TRBV10-3 and TRBJ1-1; D is possibly TRBD1 (5 bases). V was shortened by 8 bases and J by 3 bases, with 13 bases between the two germline ends. The CDR3 sequence is 13 residues long. The germline V gene has CDR1 ENHRY and CDR2 SYGVKD. This CDR3 reads CAILPAGDTEAFF. CDR3 DNA sequence: TGTGCCATCCTCCCCGCGGGGGACACTGAAGCTTTCTTT.

This clonotype was observed a handful of times. J is TRBJ2-3 and V is TRBV12-3 or TRBV12-4; the D gene is possibly TRBD2 (6 bases). Trimming shortened V by 8 bases and J by 8 bases, and 14 bases separated the two germline ends. The CDR3 has 12 residues. Here the CDR3 DNA reads TGTGCCAGCGCCGCCGGGAGTGGTACGCAGTATTTT. This encodes CASAAGSGTQYF.

This rearrangement joins TRBV2 to TRBJ1-1; D is unresolved. The CDR3 has 14 residues. Germline V gene sequence: CDR1 SNHLY, CDR2 FYNNEI. Trimming removed 5 bases from V and 0 bases from J, with 10 bases in between. This CDR3 reads CASSMGLMNTEAFF. The DNA of the CDR3 is TGTGCCAGCAGTATGGGCCTCATGAACACTGAAGCTTTCTTT.

The V call is TRBV20-1, the J call TRBJ2-4, with TRBD2 matching over 9 bases. The J call may be mistaken, given a closer DNA end match to TRBJ2-7. CDR1 and CDR2 from the germline V gene are DFQATT and SNEGSKA (reference sequence). CDR3 length equals 16 residues. The CDR3 coding sequence is TGCAGTGCTAGAGATTCAGGGCTAGCGGGGATCTACGAGCAGTACTTC. Translated: CSARDSGLAGIYEQYF.

The chain combines TRBV20-1 with TRBJ2-1; 10 nucleotides agree with TRBD1. Trimming took 3 bases from V and 10 from J; bases not matched to a gene: 12. This CDR3 spans 15 amino acids. Germline V gives CDR1 DFQATT, CDR2 SNEGSKA (reference sequence). The CDR3 DNA reads as TGCAGTGCTAGTGTGGGACAGGGGCTCATAGACGAGCAGTTCTTC. As protein: CSASVGQGLIDEQFF.

The chain carries TRBV5-1 and TRBJ2-5; the match to TRBD1 covers 7 bases. The J call is in doubt because the DNA end fits TRBJ2-7 better. CDR1 SGHRS and CDR2 YFSETQ come from the germline V gene. CDR3 length: 16 amino acids. CDR3 region: CASSLGTGAVGYEQYF. CDR3 bases: TGCGCCAGCAGCTTGGGAACAGGGGCAGTAGGCTACGAGCAGTACTTC.

The chain employs TRBV4-1 and TRBJ2-7; D is perhaps TRBD2 (5 bases). V lost 5 bases, J lost 3 bases, and 23 bases lay in between. The CDR3 runs to 17 residues. Germline lookup yields CDR1 MGHRA and CDR2 YSYEKL. The CDR3 DNA is TGCGCCAGCAGCACGGCGGATGGAACGGGAACTTACTACGAGCAGTACTTC. This encodes CASSTADGTGTYYEQYF.

The chain joins TRBV4-1 to TRBJ2-5; 8 positions match TRBD2. Germline V gene sequence: CDR1 MGHRA, CDR2 YSYEKL. V lost 0 bases and J lost 1; bases outside the gene matches: 13. The CDR3 is 19 residues long. The CDR3 reads CASSQDPRSGTSGQETQYF. The CDR3 nucleotides read TGCGCCAGCAGCCAAGATCCTCGGTCGGGAACTAGCGGCCAAGAGACCCAGTACTTC.